One and the same sample provided the 28 T cell receptor beta chains below, sequenced in a study of blood T cell repertoires in COVID-19 (dated by TCRdb to about 2020). Libraries were built with the immunoSEQ multiplex PCR assay. TCRdb took this table from immuneACCESS and kept in-frame rearrangements with V and J called. Such tables lack part of the clones; where checked against another copy, unresolved V genes explain under half of the gap, and the rest is unexplained. The table for this sample lists about 130,000 clones; 80% to 90% of them were counted only once. The ten biggest clones cover less than 20% of the sample. The sequenced sample consisted of peripheral blood. The receptors come from a man aged 45-65 years with active or convalescent COVID-19.

CDR3 residues: CASRYSGGPNTGELFF. In DNA, the CDR3 is TGTGCCAGCAGATACTCAGGGGGGCCCAACACCGGGGAGCTGTTTTTT. The chain couples TRBV28 to TRBJ2-2, with D perhaps TRBD1 (7 bases). CDR1 and CDR2 from the germline V gene are MDHEN and SYDVKM. V was shortened by 6 bases and J by 2 bases, with 16 bases between the two germline ends. The CDR3 has 16 amino acids.

This clone occurred a few times. V is TRBV5-1 and J is TRBJ1-4; D not certain. Trimming left V 0 bases short and J 0 bases short, with 3 bases between. The CDR3 is 14 residues long. Germline CDR1 SGHRS, CDR2 YFSETQ. This CDR3 reads CASSLATTNEKLFF. Here the CDR3 DNA reads TGCGCCAGCAGCTTGGCAACAACTAATGAAAAACTGTTTTTT.

The chain carries TRBV18 and TRBJ2-2; 10 bases are a match to TRBD1. Germline loops: CDR1 KGHSH, CDR2 LQKENI. Trimming cost V 8 bases and J 1 base; bases outside gene matches: 1. The CDR3 runs to 14 residues. CDR3 sequence: CASGTGVNTGELFF. DNA of the CDR3: TGTGCCAGCGGGACAGGGGTGAACACCGGGGAGCTGTTTTTT.

The J gene is TRBJ1-1, the V gene TRBV6-5, with 7 bases that match TRBD1. The CDR3 consists of 14 residues. The germline gives CDR1 MNHEY, CDR2 SVGAGI. The junction had 4 bases not matched to a gene; V was cut back by 6 bases and J by 0 bases. The CDR3: CASRPTGMNTEAFF. CDR3 nucleotides: TGTGCCAGCAGACCGACAGGGATGAACACTGAAGCTTTCTTT.

The V call is TRBV7-2, the J call TRBJ2-7, with TRBD2 identical over 13 bases. Germline CDR1 SGHTA, CDR2 FQGNSA. The CDR3 loop spans 16 amino acids. Trimming removed 3 bases from V and 4 bases from J; junction bases left unmatched: 6. CDR3 nucleotide sequence: TGTGCCAGCAGCTTCTCCGGGACTAGCGGGATTTACGAGCAGTACTTC. It translates to CASSFSGTSGIYEQYF.

The chain carries TRBV27 and TRBJ2-7; possibly TRBD2 for D (6 bases). Germline assignment: CDR1 MNHEY and CDR2 SMNVEV (reference sequence). This CDR3 is built from 14 residues. The V gene lost 3 bases and the J gene lost 2 bases, with 11 bases spanning the gap. In DNA, the CDR3 is TGTGCCAGCAGTTTCGGGAGTAGGGCCTACGAGCAGTACTTC. As protein: CASSFGSRAYEQYF.

This clone showed up just once. This chain joins TRBV12-5 and TRBJ2-3, with D maybe TRBD2 (6 bases). V lost 0 bases and J 0 bases, leaving 16 bases between the germline ends. CDR1 is LGHNT, CDR2 FRNRAP, per germline. CDR3 length equals 18 residues. CDR3 loop: CASGLVRDGEVSTDTQYF. The CDR3 bases are TGTGCTAGTGGTTTGGTACGGGACGGGGAGGTAAGCACAGATACGCAGTATTTT.

In this sample, this clone turned up a few times. The rearrangement links TRBV5-8 to TRBJ2-7; a weak D match, TRBD2 (5 bases). CDR1 and CDR2 (germline): SGHTS, YDEGEE. The CDR3 runs to 15 residues. The V end was cut by 4 bases, the J end by 1 base, with 15 bases between. DNA of the CDR3: TGTGCCAGCAGCCCGGGGTCGGATTCTTCCTACGAGCAGTACTTC. Encoded protein: CASSPGSDSSYEQYF.

This rearrangement joins TRBV25-1 to TRBJ2-3, with 9 nucleotides matching TRBD1. The V gene end was trimmed by 1 base and the J gene end by 4 bases; junction bases not matched to a gene: 3. The germline CDR1 and CDR2 sequences are MGHDK and SYGVNS. The CDR3 has 15 amino acids. Here the CDR3 DNA reads TGTGCCAGCAGTGAATTGGGACAGGGCGCAGATACGCAGTATTTT. Translated, it gives CASSELGQGADTQYF.

A single count supports this clone. The chain links TRBV19 to TRBJ2-3; 7 bases are shared with TRBD2. CDR1 is LNHDA, CDR2 SQIVND, per germline (reference sequence). This CDR3 is 14 amino acids long. With V trimmed by 6 bases and J by 1 base, 4 bases remained unmatched. The CDR3 nucleotides are TGTGCCAGTAGGGGAGGGGCGGGCACAGATACGCAGTATTTT. Protein: CASRGGAGTDTQYF. Full variable domain (missing parts from reference TRBV19 and TRBJ2-3): DGGITQSPKYLFRKEGQNVTLSCEQNLNHDAMYWYRQDPGQGLRLIYYSQIVNDFQKGDIAEGYSVSREKKESFPLTVTSAQKNPTAFYLCASRGGAGTDTQYFGPGTRLTVL.

This clone was recorded only once. This rearrangement joins TRBV19 to TRBJ1-4, with 10 bases lining up with TRBD1. Germline trimming cut 10 bases from V and 7 bases from J; bases unmatched to any gene: 15. Germline V lookup: CDR1 LNHDA, CDR2 SQIVND (reference sequence). The CDR3 runs to 16 residues. The CDR3 protein is CATNPGTGVGGEKLFF. CDR3 sequence (DNA): TGTGCCACCAACCCAGGGACAGGGGTTGGAGGTGAAAAACTGTTTTTT.

The chain couples TRBV12-1 to TRBJ2-3; the table calls TRBD2, which could not be checked here. TRBV12-1 has pseudogene status. The CDR3 runs to 20 residues. DNA for the CDR3: TGTGCCAGCAGCTTAGGTCCTAGCGGGAGTATGGTCTTCAAGACAGATACGCAGTATTTT. It is translated as CASSLGPSGSMVFKTDTQYF.

V gene TRBV7-2 combines with J gene TRBJ2-7; TRBD1 aligns across 11 bases. Germline loops: CDR1 SGHTA, CDR2 FQGNSA. V gave up 0 bases and J gave up 2 bases; unmatched junction bases: 3. The CDR3 extends over 16 amino acids. CDR3 residues: CASSLAPGQGAYEQYF. The CDR3 coding sequence is TGTGCCAGCAGCTTAGCTCCGGGACAGGGGGCCTACGAGCAGTACTTC.

J is TRBJ2-5 and V is TRBV21-1; the D segment call TRBD2 is taken from the table without a DNA check. TRBV21-1 is reported as a pseudogene. The length of the CDR3 is 19 residues. CDR3 nucleotide sequence: TGTGCCAGCAGCAAAGAAACGACTAGCGGGGAGCCTCATAAAGAGACCCAGTACTTC. Encoded protein: CASSKETTSGEPHKETQYF.

This clone was seen a few times. The rearrangement joins TRBV7-2 to TRBJ1-2, with 8 bases lining up with TRBD1. V was clipped by 2 bases and J by 2 bases; unmatched bases: 16. Germline V gives CDR1 SGHTA, CDR2 FQGNSA. This CDR3 spans 19 amino acids. For the CDR3, the DNA is TGTGCCAGCAGCTTAAGGTCCGGCCAGGGGGCCAGTTTGAACTATGGCTACACCTTC. It yields the protein CASSLRSGQGASLNYGYTF.

The V call is TRBV20-1, the J call TRBJ2-5; 7 nucleotides line up with TRBD1. The trim removed 3 bases at V and 5 bases at J, leaving 3 bases unmatched. The CDR3 has 12 amino acids. Germline V gene sequence: CDR1 DFQATT, CDR2 SNEGSKA (reference sequence). Written as DNA, the CDR3 is TGCAGTGCTAGTCGCAGGGGGGAGACCCAGTACTTC. This encodes CSASRRGETQYF.

V gene TRBV6-5 combines with J gene TRBJ1-1, with D possibly being TRBD1 (6 bases). Germline V gives CDR1 MNHEY, CDR2 SVGAGI. V lost 6 bases to trimming and J lost 1 base, with 12 bases between them. The CDR3 extends over 14 amino acids. CDR3: CASSHRVENTEAFF. In DNA form, the CDR3 reads TGTGCCAGCAGCCACAGGGTTGAGAACACTGAAGCTTTCTTT.

V usage is TRBV2 and J usage is TRBJ2-7; perhaps TRBD2 as D (6 bases). Trimming stripped 6 bases from V and 4 bases from J, with 13 bases between. The length of the CDR3 is 13 residues. Germline CDR1 is SNHLY and CDR2 is FYNNEI. The CDR3 region has the DNA TGTGCCAGCAGGCCTACGGGAGTTTACGAGCAGTACTTC. This codes for CASRPTGVYEQYF.

CDR3 loop: CASSAYDRVGEKLFF. CDR3 sequence (DNA): TGTGCCAGCAGCGCCTACGACAGGGTTGGGGAAAAACTGTTTTTT. This sequence joins TRBV7-6 and TRBJ1-4, with 7 nucleotides matching TRBD1. Germline V gene lookup returns CDR1 SGHVS and CDR2 FNYEAQ. The CDR3 extends over 15 amino acids. J was trimmed by 8 bases and V by 5 bases; bases with no gene match: 11.

CDR3: CASRPTSAGVRPQETQYF. Written as DNA, the CDR3 is TGTGCCAGCAGACCCACATCAGCGGGAGTTAGGCCCCAAGAGACCCAGTACTTC. The chain carries TRBV28 and TRBJ2-5, with TRBD2 identical over 8 bases. V was pared by 6 bases and J by 1 base, with 16 bases of the junction left unmatched. The CDR3 totals 18 residues. In germline, CDR1 is MDHEN, CDR2 SYDVKM. The full variable domain, in which reference TRBV28 and TRBJ2-5 provide the parts outside the CDR3, is DVKVTQSSRYLVKRTGEKVFLECVQDMDHENMFWYRQDPGLGLRLIYFSYDVKMKEKGDIPEGYSVSREKKERFSLILESASTNQTSMYLCASRPTSAGVRPQETQYFGPGTRLLVL.

In regard to this clone: In the same sample, other DNA sequences code for this CDR3. The chain links TRBV7-2 to TRBJ2-1; 12 nucleotides match TRBD2. CDR3 length equals 15 residues. The germline CDR1 and CDR2 sequences are SGHTA and FQGNSA. The J segment lost 7 bases and the V segment lost 4 bases, leaving 5 bases of the junction unmatched. The CDR3 nucleotides are TGTGCCAGCAGCTCTAGCGGGGGGGCCGGTAATGAGCAGTTCTTC. Its translation: CASSSSGGAGNEQFF. Complete variable domain (other parts from reference TRBV7-2 and TRBJ2-1): GAGVSQSPSNKVTEKGKDVELRCDPISGHTALYWYRQSLGQGLEFLIYFQGNSAPDKSGLPSDRFSAERTGGSVSTLTIQRTQQEDSAVYLCASSSSGGAGNEQFFGPGTRLTVL.

The V and J genes are TRBV30 and TRBJ2-1; unclear D gene. This CDR3 region has 12 residues. V lost 3 bases and J lost 4, with 7 bases in between. Germline CDR1 and CDR2: GTSNPN and SVGIG (reference sequence). This CDR3 is CAWRITYNEQFF. CDR3 coding DNA: TGTGCCTGGAGGATTACTTACAATGAGCAGTTCTTC.

This clone was picked up a small number of times. The gene calls are TRBV23-1 and TRBJ1-5; D gene ambiguous. TRBV23-1 is an ORF; its function is uncertain. Deletions cut 4 bases from V and 2 bases from J, with 9 bases between. CDR3 length equals 14 residues. CDR3 DNA sequence: TGCGCCAGCAGTCCTATAAAGCGCAATCAGCCCCAGCATTTT. Protein sequence: CASSPIKRNQPQHF.

The chain is built from TRBV5-1 and TRBJ1-2, with D possibly TRBD1 on 5 matching bases. From germline, CDR1 is SGHRS and CDR2 YFSETQ. The CDR3 length is 15 residues. V lost 4 bases, J lost 5 bases, and 18 bases lay in between. CDR3: CASSLTGRGPYGYTF. CDR3 in DNA: TGCGCCAGCAGCCTCACCGGGAGGGGCCCATATGGCTACACCTTC. The whole variable domain, remainder taken from reference TRBV5-1 and TRBJ1-2, is KAGVTQTPRYLIKTRGQQVTLSCSPISGHRSVSWYQQTPGQGLQFLFEYFSETQRNKGNFPGRFSGRQFSNSRSEMNVSTLELGDSALYLCASSLTGRGPYGYTFGSGTRLTVV.

The V call is TRBV2, the J call TRBJ1-3; 8 bases align to TRBD1. CDR3 length: 14 amino acids. Germline V gene data show CDR1 as SNHLY and CDR2 as FYNNEI. After removal of 4 bases from V and 4 bases from J, the junction contained 3 bases not matched to a gene. The CDR3 DNA follows: TGTGCCAGCAGTGTGGGGACAGGAGGAAACACCATATATTTT. Translation gives CASSVGTGGNTIYF.

This clone is a singleton in its sample. The rearrangement uses TRBV7-6 and TRBJ1-2; D gene ambiguous. The CDR3 loop spans 17 amino acids. The V gene's germline CDR1 is SGHVS and CDR2 FNYEAQ. Trimming shortened V by 1 base and J by 0 bases, and 15 bases separated the two germline ends. The CDR3 DNA reads as TGTGCCAGCAGCTTAGACCCATGGGAGACAACTAACTATGGCTACACCTTC. It specifies CASSLDPWETTNYGYTF.

The gene calls are TRBV7-2 and TRBJ1-4; D unresolved. The germline V gene has CDR1 SGHTA and CDR2 FQGNSA. The germline V and J ends were trimmed by 1 base and 4 bases, with 7 bases remaining between them. CDR3 size: 14 residues. The CDR3, as DNA: TGTGCCAGCAGCTTAGACAGATATAATGAAAAACTGTTTTTT. Its protein is CASSLDRYNEKLFF.

The gene calls are TRBV7-9 and TRBJ1-1, with a possible D match to TRBD1 (6 bases). Germline values: CDR1 SEHNR, CDR2 FQNEAQ (reference sequence). V lost 10 bases to trimming and J lost 3 bases, with 15 bases between them. The CDR3 loop spans 13 amino acids. The CDR3 is CATWGGSDTEAFF. In DNA, the CDR3 is TGTGCCACCTGGGGGGGCTCGGACACTGAAGCTTTCTTT.